This note documents a single T cell receptor beta chain sequence. Its cognate antigen is unknown. This record comes from a study of cytomegalovirus exposure and HLA in healthy donors. Study outcomes and limitations: Researchers counted 150 to 200 TCR beta chains as cytomegalovirus-associated.

The ends were cut back, 0 bases at V and 0 bases at J, with 12 bases in the middle. The CDR3 sequence is 18 residues long. Germline lookup yields CDR1 LGHNA and CDR2 YNFKEQ. The data were produced by immunoSEQ multiplex PCR, yet TCRdb's version contains in-frame clones alone and is incomplete. Among approximately 270,000 clones listed, 80% to 90% were seen once. The sequence came from a young woman in good health and CMV-seronegative. The J gene is TRBJ2-6, the V gene TRBV4-2; D possibly corresponds to TRBD2 (5 bases). Sequencing used PBMCs. CDR3 nucleotide sequence: TGTGCCAGCAGCCAAGATTTTTATGAGGGCTCTGGGGCCAACGTCCTGACTTTC. Translation: CASSQDFYEGSGANVLTF.